The T cell receptor beta chain described here comes from a study of a mutant IDH1 vaccine in newly diagnosed glioma. As to time point: week 11, during vaccination. Each dose delivered 300 ug of mutant IDH1 20-mer peptide subcutaneously with imiquimod. The length of the CDR3 is 15 residues. From germline, CDR1 is SGDLS and CDR2 YYNGEE. Trimming pared 1 base from V and 2 bases from J, leaving 10 bases between. Sequenced by immunoSEQ multiplex PCR; TCRdb stores in-frame clones only, minus some. The sample has about 120,000 clones, roughly nine tenths seen once. Comments on this clone: Its target is unknown.

The receptor comes from a woman in her forties or fifties with glioma. Sequencing used PBMCs, obtained from a glioma patient whose treatment included an IDH1 peptide vaccine. The chain carries TRBV9 and TRBJ2-1, with a possible D match to TRBD1 (5 bases). The CDR3 sequence: CASSVTDRAYNEQFF. The CDR3 coding sequence is TGTGCCAGCAGCGTAACCGACAGAGCCTACAATGAGCAGTTCTTC.